This passage covers 7 T cell receptor beta chains from one sample sequenced in a study of monozygotic twins with cystic fibrosis. Produced via immunoSEQ multiplex PCR; TCRdb's table is partial and in-frame only. There are tens of thousands of clones in the sample; 95% to 98% occur only once, and 0.15% to 0.2% lies in the top ten. The material sequenced was blood. These TCRs come from a girl aged 2-15 years with cystic fibrosis.

The chain joins TRBV30 to TRBJ1-1; D gene ambiguous. The CDR3 loop spans 12 amino acids. The germline CDR1 and CDR2 sequences are GTSNPN and SVGIG (reference sequence). V gave up 0 bases and J gave up 8 bases, with 10 bases separating them. The CDR3 DNA is TGTGCCTGGAGTGTACTGGCGGTAGAAGCTTTCTTT. It is translated as CAWSVLAVEAFF. The full variable domain, completed using reference TRBV30 and TRBJ1-1, is SQTIHQWPATLVQPVGSPLSLECTVEGTSNPNLYWYRQAAGRGLQLLFYSVGIGQISSEVPQNLSASRPQDRQFILSSKKLLLSDSGFYLCAWSVLAVEAFFGQGTRLTVV.

This chain joins TRBV7-9 and TRBJ2-2; D may be TRBD2 (6 bases). Germline V lookup: CDR1 SEHNR, CDR2 FQNEAQ (reference sequence). V was trimmed by 6 bases and J by 7 bases, leaving 12 bases between them. The CDR3 covers 13 residues. CDR3: CASSPQGGGELFF. The CDR3, as DNA: TGTGCCAGCAGTCCTCAGGGAGGCGGGGAGCTGTTTTTT.

The chain couples TRBV2 to TRBJ2-2; 11 bases map to TRBD1. The trim removed 4 bases at V and 4 bases at J, leaving 8 bases unmatched. Per germline, CDR1 SNHLY and CDR2 FYNNEI. CDR3 length: 17 residues. The CDR3 loop reads CASSAPVGQGGTGELFF. CDR3 nucleotide sequence: TGTGCCAGCAGTGCACCTGTGGGACAGGGGGGCACCGGGGAGCTGTTTTTT.

J is TRBJ2-5 and V is TRBV4-1; D may match TRBD1 or TRBD2 (5 bases each). Trimming pared 0 bases from V and 4 bases from J, leaving 12 bases between. The CDR3 is made up of 15 amino acids. CDR1 and CDR2 from the germline V gene are MGHRA and YSYEKL. DNA for the CDR3: TGCGCCAGCAGCCAAGATCTTTCCGGGACAGAGACCCAGTACTTC. It codes for CASSQDLSGTETQYF.

The chain uses TRBV4-1 and TRBJ2-2; 8 bases agree with TRBD2. V was clipped by 0 bases and J by 13 bases; unmatched bases: 16. This CDR3 comprises 17 residues. Germline CDR1 reads MGHRA; CDR2 reads YSYEKL. The CDR3 DNA is TGCGCCAGCAGCCAAGAACGACTAGCGCCCGAGCTAGGTGGGCTGTTTTTT. Translated: CASSQERLAPELGGLFF.

This clone has just one count. This chain uses TRBV7-8 with TRBJ2-7; 11 nucleotides line up with TRBD2. CDR3 length: 14 residues. The ends lost 6 bases at V and 4 bases at J; junction bases unmatched: 5. The V gene's germline CDR1 is SGHVS and CDR2 FQNEAQ. CDR3 coding DNA: TGTGCCAGCAGTATAGCGGGAGGGCCGTACGAGCAGTACTTC. Amino acids: CASSIAGGPYEQYF.

The chain is built from TRBV5-1 and TRBJ2-7; D remains ambiguous. CDR1 and CDR2 from the germline V gene are SGHRS and YFSETQ. The CDR3 consists of 13 residues. V was pared by 0 bases and J by 6 bases, with 10 bases between. Written as DNA, the CDR3 is TGCGCCAGCAGCTTGGGGCCCGAGACCGAGCAGTACTTC. This codes for CASSLGPETEQYF.